The rows below give T cell receptor beta chains drawn from one sample of a study of blood T cell repertoires in COVID-19. Measured with immunoSEQ multiplex PCR; TCRdb has only the in-frame clones, and not every one. The sample holds 51,000 or so clones, 81% seen once. Sequenced sample: peripheral blood. The receptor set was obtained from a woman older than 75 with COVID-19, enrolled during active disease. Each CDR3 is given with its conserved first and last residue. Fields, in order: CDR3 DNA, CDR3 protein, clone size, V gene, J gene, CDR3 length, D gene. A D gene is named only where the DNA matches it firmly. Rows give clone size only sometimes, using once, few, many, or a class for an expanded clone.

CDR3nt: TGTGCCAGCAGCCTAACGGCGGGACTAAGTTTC
CDR3aa: CASSLTAGLSF
abundance: NA
v_gene: TRBV7-9
j_gene: TRBJ2-7
len: 11
d_gene: TRBD2

CDR3nt: TGTGCCAGCAGCTTAGCGGGAGGAGTCTACGAGCAGTACTTC
CDR3aa: CASSLAGGVYEQYF
abundance: NA
v_gene: TRBV5-4
j_gene: TRBJ2-7
len: 14
d_gene: TRBD2

CDR3nt: TGTGCCACCCGGCCTAGCGGGTCTTTCTACAATGAGCAGTTCTTC
CDR3aa: CATRPSGSFYNEQFF
abundance: NA
v_gene: TRBV10-3
j_gene: TRBJ2-1
len: 15
d_gene: TRBD2

CDR3nt: TGTGCCAGCAGCTCCGGGACTAGCGGGAGGGCCTGGGAGCAGTACTTC
CDR3aa: CASSSGTSGRAWEQYF
abundance: few
v_gene: TRBV7-9
j_gene: TRBJ2-7
len: 16
d_gene: TRBD2

CDR3nt: TGTGCCGCGAACCCGCAATCGAACACTGAAGCTTTCTTT
CDR3aa: CAANPQSNTEAFF
abundance: once
v_gene: TRBV12-3/TRBV12-4
j_gene: TRBJ1-1
len: 13
d_gene: NA

CDR3nt: TGTGCCAGCAGCTTAAGCGGGGGCTGGGCCTCTGGGGCCAACGTCCTGACTTTC
CDR3aa: CASSLSGGWASGANVLTF
abundance: NA
v_gene: TRBV7-3
j_gene: TRBJ2-6
len: 18
d_gene: NA

CDR3nt: TGTGCCAGCAGCTTCGGGGAGGGCAATGAGCAGTTCTTC
CDR3aa: CASSFGEGNEQFF
abundance: NA
v_gene: TRBV7-2
j_gene: TRBJ2-1
len: 13
d_gene: TRBD2

CDR3nt: TGTGCCAGCAGCGTAGGGTCTGTTCCTCCCGGTAATGAGCAGTTCTTC
CDR3aa: CASSVGSVPPGNEQFF
abundance: NA
v_gene: TRBV9
j_gene: TRBJ2-1
len: 16
d_gene: NA

CDR3nt: TGCAGCGGCCGGGACAGGGTCGTCAATGAGCAGTTCTTC
CDR3aa: CSGRDRVVNEQFF
abundance: NA
v_gene: TRBV29-1
j_gene: TRBJ2-1
len: 13
d_gene: TRBD1

CDR3nt: TGCGCAGTAGGGGACTCCTATAATTCACCCCTCCACTTT
CDR3aa: CAVGDSYNSPLHF
abundance: NA
v_gene: TRBV29-1
j_gene: TRBJ1-6
len: 13
d_gene: NA

CDR3nt: TGTGCCAGCAGCCAACCGACAGGGTCCAAGAGCTTC
CDR3aa: CASSQPTGSKSF
abundance: NA
v_gene: TRBV5-6
j_gene: TRBJ2-7
len: 12
d_gene: TRBD1

CDR3nt: TGCGCCAGCAGCCCTCTTTTCTCCTACGAGCAGTACTTC
CDR3aa: CASSPLFSYEQYF
abundance: NA
v_gene: TRBV4-1
j_gene: TRBJ2-7
len: 13
d_gene: NA

CDR3nt: TGTGCCAGCTCATCAAGTAGCGGGAACTATGAGCAGTTCTTC
CDR3aa: CASSSSSGNYEQFF
abundance: NA
v_gene: TRBV18
j_gene: TRBJ2-1
len: 14
d_gene: TRBD2

CDR3nt: TGTGCCAGCAGCTCCACCCAGGGAAATAATTCACCCCTCCACTTT
CDR3aa: CASSSTQGNNSPLHF
abundance: NA
v_gene: TRBV7-8
j_gene: TRBJ1-6
len: 15
d_gene: NA

CDR3nt: TGTGCCAGCGCCACAGGGATAACGACCTACGAGCAGTACTTC
CDR3aa: CASATGITTYEQYF
abundance: NA
v_gene: TRBV6-6
j_gene: TRBJ2-7
len: 14
d_gene: NA

CDR3nt: TGTGCCAGCAGCCTTCAACAGGGTCCCCACGAGCAGTACTTC
CDR3aa: CASSLQQGPHEQYF
abundance: NA
v_gene: TRBV3-1/TRBV3-2
j_gene: TRBJ2-7
len: 14
d_gene: NA

CDR3nt: TGTGCCAGCAGTTACCAGGGGTCCGGCTACACCTTC
CDR3aa: CASSYQGSGYTF
abundance: NA
v_gene: TRBV6-2/TRBV6-3
j_gene: TRBJ1-2
len: 12
d_gene: NA

CDR3nt: TGTGCCAGCAATCGGTCGGGTCAGCCCCAGCATTTT
CDR3aa: CASNRSGQPQHF
abundance: NA
v_gene: TRBV6-1
j_gene: TRBJ1-5
len: 12
d_gene: NA

CDR3nt: TGTGCCAGCAGCTTAGGGGGAGTCACCGGGGAGCTGTTTTTT
CDR3aa: CASSLGGVTGELFF
abundance: NA
v_gene: TRBV7-2
j_gene: TRBJ2-2
len: 14
d_gene: NA

CDR3nt: TGCGCCAGCAGCGGCTGGGAGAGCCGTCAGCCCCAGCATTTT
CDR3aa: CASSGWESRQPQHF
abundance: NA
v_gene: TRBV5-1
j_gene: TRBJ1-5
len: 14
d_gene: NA

CDR3nt: TGTGCCTCTTCTGGGACTAGCGACTCCTACGAGCAGTACTTC
CDR3aa: CASSGTSDSYEQYF
abundance: NA
v_gene: TRBV30
j_gene: TRBJ2-7
len: 14
d_gene: TRBD2

CDR3nt: TGTGCCAGTAGTATAGAGGGCCTTAGCAATCAGCCCCAGCATTTT
CDR3aa: CASSIEGLSNQPQHF
abundance: NA
v_gene: TRBV19
j_gene: TRBJ1-5
len: 15
d_gene: NA

CDR3nt: TGTGCCAGCAGAGGATGGACTAGCGGGAGGGCCCAACGGGTAGATACGCAGTATTTT
CDR3aa: CASRGWTSGRAQRVDTQYF
abundance: NA
v_gene: TRBV2
j_gene: TRBJ2-3
len: 19
d_gene: TRBD2

CDR3nt: TGTGCCAGCAGCACGACAGAGGTGAACACTGAAGCTTTCTTT
CDR3aa: CASSTTEVNTEAFF
abundance: NA
v_gene: TRBV21-1
j_gene: TRBJ1-1
len: 14
d_gene: NA

CDR3nt: TGTGCCAGCAGCTCAAACAGGGGGGGTACTGAAGCTTTCTTT
CDR3aa: CASSSNRGGTEAFF
abundance: NA
v_gene: TRBV7-8
j_gene: TRBJ1-1
len: 14
d_gene: TRBD1

CDR3nt: TGTGCCAGCAGTGAACTGAACGGGGGGCCAGGACAGCCCCAGCATTTT
CDR3aa: CASSELNGGPGQPQHF
abundance: few
v_gene: TRBV6-1
j_gene: TRBJ1-5
len: 16
d_gene: NA

CDR3nt: TGTGCCAGCTCACCGGGGGGAACGGCCAAAAACATTCAGTACTTC
CDR3aa: CASSPGGTAKNIQYF
abundance: NA
v_gene: TRBV18
j_gene: TRBJ2-4
len: 15
d_gene: NA

CDR3nt: TGCGCCGCCTTGAGGGGACAGGTGAAACCCGGATATTCACCCCTCCACTTT
CDR3aa: CAALRGQVKPGYSPLHF
abundance: NA
v_gene: TRBV10-1
j_gene: TRBJ1-6
len: 17
d_gene: TRBD1

CDR3nt: TGTGCCAGCAGCGTAGAGGCCAGAGAGGCAGATACGCAGTATTTT
CDR3aa: CASSVEAREADTQYF
abundance: NA
v_gene: TRBV9
j_gene: TRBJ2-3
len: 15
d_gene: NA

CDR3nt: TGCGCCAGCAGCGCGGGACAGGGGCCCACCGGGGAGCTGTTTTTT
CDR3aa: CASSAGQGPTGELFF
abundance: NA
v_gene: TRBV4-1
j_gene: TRBJ2-2
len: 15
d_gene: TRBD1

CDR3nt: TGTGCCAGCAGCCACACACAGGGATCTAATGAAAAACTGTTTTTT
CDR3aa: CASSHTQGSNEKLFF
abundance: once
v_gene: TRBV14
j_gene: TRBJ1-4
len: 15
d_gene: NA

CDR3nt: TGTGCCAGCACCACCGGGACACGAGGCTATGGCTACACCTTC
CDR3aa: CASTTGTRGYGYTF
abundance: NA
v_gene: TRBV6-5
j_gene: TRBJ1-2
len: 14
d_gene: NA

CDR3nt: TGTGCCAGCAGCCCCAGGGGGCTTCAAACCTACGAGCAGTACTTC
CDR3aa: CASSPRGLQTYEQYF
abundance: NA
v_gene: TRBV6-5
j_gene: TRBJ2-7
len: 15
d_gene: TRBD1

CDR3nt: TGTGCCAGCAGTTCCGGGACTAGCGGGATTTCACCCATTTTC
CDR3aa: CASSSGTSGISPIF
abundance: NA
v_gene: TRBV28
j_gene: TRBJ2-7
len: 14
d_gene: TRBD2

CDR3nt: TGCGCCAGCAGCCCAGTCACAGGGAAACAGTTTTATGAAGCTTTCTTT
CDR3aa: CASSPVTGKQFYEAFF
abundance: NA
v_gene: TRBV5-1
j_gene: TRBJ1-1
len: 16
d_gene: NA

CDR3nt: TGTGCCAGTAGTATAGATCCTAGCCGCTACGAGCAGTACTTC
CDR3aa: CASSIDPSRYEQYF
abundance: NA
v_gene: TRBV19
j_gene: TRBJ2-7
len: 14
d_gene: NA

CDR3nt: TGTGCCAGCAGCTTGGGTCTCAGCTCTGGAAACACCATATATTTT
CDR3aa: CASSLGLSSGNTIYF
abundance: once
v_gene: TRBV5-4
j_gene: TRBJ1-3
len: 15
d_gene: NA

CDR3nt: TGTGCCAGCAGCCCGAACCCTAGCCCGACCGGGGAGCTGTTTTTT
CDR3aa: CASSPNPSPTGELFF
abundance: NA
v_gene: TRBV9
j_gene: TRBJ2-2
len: 15
d_gene: NA

CDR3nt: TGTGCCAGCAGCCGCGGACTAATCTTTCACGGCACTGAAGCTTTCTTT
CDR3aa: CASSRGLIFHGTEAFF
abundance: NA
v_gene: TRBV3-1/TRBV3-2
j_gene: TRBJ1-1
len: 16
d_gene: NA